These 4 T cell receptor beta chains were all obtained from the same sample, sequenced in a study of T cell repertoires in cytomegalovirus infection. MiXCR, run by TCRdb on the reads, gives a single entry per CDR3 protein. The sample yields 200,000 or so distinct CDR3 sequences, roughly a fifth seen once. Sequencing was carried out using PBMCs. These receptors were obtained from a human donor in good health (CMV status not recorded). Some clones in this sample may be carry-over from other donors' samples.

At least ten counts were recorded for this clonotype. V and J are TRBV20-1 and TRBJ2-3; D may match TRBD1 or TRBD2 (5 bases each). CDR3 length: 14 amino acids. Germline V gives CDR1 DFQATT, CDR2 SNEGSKA (reference sequence). Trimming removed 5 bases at V and 6 bases at J, with 18 bases between. CDR3 region: CSADDEGWGDTQYF. The DNA of the CDR3 is TGCAGTGCTGACGATGAGGGGTGGGGGGATACGCAGTATTTT.

This clonotype has more than one count but fewer than ten. The chain has TRBV5-1 and TRBJ2-7, with unresolved D. The CDR3 extends over 13 amino acids. Looked up from germline, CDR1 is SGHRS and CDR2 is YFSETQ. V lost 0 bases and J 7 bases, leaving 11 bases between the germline ends. CDR3 sequence (DNA): TGCGCCAGCAGCTTGGAGGCACCCCGTGAGCAGTACTTC. Its translation: CASSLEAPREQYF.

The chain is built from TRBV7-3 and TRBJ2-5; D is perhaps TRBD2 (6 bases). This CDR3 region has 14 residues. The germline V gene has CDR1 SGHTA and CDR2 FQGTGA. V lost 5 bases and J 5 bases, leaving 15 bases between the germline ends. CDR3 loop: CASSISGVGETQYF. In DNA form, the CDR3 reads TGTGCCAGCAGCATTTCGGGGGTCGGGGAGACCCAGTACTTC. Combining the CDR3 with reference TRBV7-3 and TRBJ2-5 gives the whole variable domain GAGVSQTPSNKVTEKGKYVELRCDPISGHTALYWYRQSLGQGPEFLIYFQGTGAADDSGLPNDRFFAVRPEGSVSTLKIQRTERGDSAVYLCASSISGVGETQYFGPGTRLLVL.

The chain recombines TRBV28 with TRBJ1-6; 9 positions match TRBD1. V gave up 4 bases and J gave up 8 bases; unmatched junction bases: 6. Germline CDR1 reads MDHEN; CDR2 reads SYDVKM. This CDR3 contains 15 residues. DNA for the CDR3: TGTGCCAGCAGTTCTCCGGGACAGGGAGATTCACCCCTCCACTTT. Translation: CASSSPGQGDSPLHF.